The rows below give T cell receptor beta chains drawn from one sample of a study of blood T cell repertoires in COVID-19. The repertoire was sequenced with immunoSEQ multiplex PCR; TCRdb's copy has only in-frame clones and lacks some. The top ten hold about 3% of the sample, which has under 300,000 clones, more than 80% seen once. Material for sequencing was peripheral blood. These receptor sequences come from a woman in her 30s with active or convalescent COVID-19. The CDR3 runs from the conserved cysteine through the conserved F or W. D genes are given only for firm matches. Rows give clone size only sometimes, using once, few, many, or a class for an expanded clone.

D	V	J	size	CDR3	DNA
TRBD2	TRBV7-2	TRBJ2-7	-	CASSLQRGTSGVYSYEQYF	TGTGCCAGCAGCTTACAAAGGGGGACTAGCGGGGTGTACTCCTACGAGCAGTACTTC
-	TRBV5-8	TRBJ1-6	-	CASQGNLYNSPLHF	TGTGCCAGCCAGGGTAATCTCTATAATTCACCCCTCCACTTT
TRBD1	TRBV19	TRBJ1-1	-	CASKDFPGGTEAFF	TGTGCCAGTAAGGACTTCCCAGGGGGCACTGAAGCTTTCTTT
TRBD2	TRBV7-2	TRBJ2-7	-	CASSLELAGRASYEQYF	TGTGCCAGCAGCTTAGAACTAGCGGGGAGAGCCTCCTACGAGCAGTACTTC
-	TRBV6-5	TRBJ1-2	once	CASSSPTALRGYTF	TGTGCCAGCAGTAGCCCTACAGCTTTACGGGGCTACACCTTC
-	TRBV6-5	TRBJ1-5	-	CASSSGNGNQPQHF	TGTGCCAGCAGTTCGGGGAATGGCAATCAGCCCCAGCATTTT
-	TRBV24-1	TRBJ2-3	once	CATSAGVQYTQYF	TGTGCCACCAGTGCGGGTGTCCAATATACGCAGTATTTT
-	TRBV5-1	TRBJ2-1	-	CASSFRDFYNEQFF	TGCGCCAGCAGCTTCCGGGACTTCTACAATGAGCAGTTCTTC
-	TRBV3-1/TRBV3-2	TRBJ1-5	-	CASSPQWGGDQPQHF	TGTGCCAGCAGCCCTCAATGGGGGGGCGATCAGCCCCAGCATTTT
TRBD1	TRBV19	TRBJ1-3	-	CASSIGQGTGNTIYF	TGTGCCAGTAGTATCGGACAGGGTACTGGAAACACCATATATTTT
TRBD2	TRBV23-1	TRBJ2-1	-	CASSNIAGTSGGASYNEQFF	TGCGCCAGCAGTAACATCGCCGGGACTAGCGGGGGGGCCTCCTACAATGAGCAGTTCTTC
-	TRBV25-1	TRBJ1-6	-	CASSEGVRESPLHF	TGTGCCAGCAGTGAGGGGGTTCGGGAGTCACCCCTCCACTTT
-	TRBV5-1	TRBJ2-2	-	CASSPTTEPNTGELFF	TGCGCCAGCAGCCCCACGACAGAACCGAACACCGGGGAGCTGTTTTTT
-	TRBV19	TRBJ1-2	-	CASSRNSEAGGYTF	TGTGCCAGTAGTAGGAATTCGGAGGCGGGTGGCTACACCTTC
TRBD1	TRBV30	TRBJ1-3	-	CAWSGTGNLNTIYF	TGTGCCTGGAGTGGGACAGGGAATCTCAACACCATATATTTT
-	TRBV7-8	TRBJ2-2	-	CASSLNRAGELFF	TGTGCCAGCAGCCTGAACAGGGCCGGGGAGCTGTTTTTT
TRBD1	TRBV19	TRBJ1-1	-	CATEQGTMNTEAFF	TGTGCCACAGAACAGGGGACAATGAACACTGAAGCTTTCTTT
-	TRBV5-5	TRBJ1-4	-	CASSSRGWTEKLFF	TGTGCCAGCAGCTCGAGGGGGTGGACAGAAAAACTGTTTTTT
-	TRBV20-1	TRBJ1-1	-	CSASRLRGTMNTEAFF	TGCAGTGCTAGTCGGCTCAGGGGAACCATGAACACTGAAGCTTTCTTT
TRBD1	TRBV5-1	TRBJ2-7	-	CASSWGSGTDLREQYF	TGCGCCAGCAGCTGGGGTTCCGGGACAGATTTACGTGAGCAGTACTTC
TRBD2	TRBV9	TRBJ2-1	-	CASSVLAGGYNEQFF	TGTGCCAGCAGCGTACTAGCGGGGGGGTACAATGAGCAGTTCTTC
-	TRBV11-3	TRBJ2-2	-	CASSSLRGTGELFF	TGTGCCAGCAGCTCTCTCAGAGGCACCGGGGAGCTGTTTTTT
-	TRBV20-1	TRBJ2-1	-	CSAILNEQFF	TGCAGTGCTATCCTCAATGAGCAGTTCTTC
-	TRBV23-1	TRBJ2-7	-	CASSRPLAIIHEQYF	TGCGCCAGCAGTCGACCACTAGCTATTATCCACGAGCAGTACTTC
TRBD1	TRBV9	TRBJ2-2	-	CASSPDRGYTGELFF	TGTGCCAGCAGCCCCGACAGGGGTTACACCGGGGAGCTGTTTTTT
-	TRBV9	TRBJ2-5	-	CASSVSPDQETQYF	TGTGCCAGCAGCGTAAGTCCAGACCAAGAGACCCAGTACTTC
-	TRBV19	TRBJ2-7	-	CASSMQGKYYEQYF	TGTGCCAGTAGTATGCAGGGAAAGTACTACGAGCAGTACTTC
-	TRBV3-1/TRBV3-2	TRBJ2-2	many	CASSQAYTTGELFF	TGTGCCAGCAGCCAAGCCTATACCACCGGGGAGCTGTTTTTT
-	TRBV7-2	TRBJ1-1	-	CASRQGLAEAFF	TGTGCCAGCAGACAGGGTCTCGCTGAAGCTTTCTTT
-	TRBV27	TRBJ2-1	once	CASSLLGPYIYNEQFF	TGTGCCAGCAGTTTACTGGGGCCCTACATCTACAATGAGCAGTTCTTC
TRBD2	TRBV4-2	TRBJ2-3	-	CASSPWEGGGTDTQYF	TGTGCCAGCAGCCCCTGGGAGGGAGGAGGCACAGATACGCAGTATTTT
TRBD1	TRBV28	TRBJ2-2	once	CASSSLGTGLTGELFF	TGTGCCAGCAGCTCCCTCGGGACAGGATTGACCGGGGAGCTGTTTTTT
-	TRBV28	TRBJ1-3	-	CASSLTSGNTIYF	TGTGCCAGCAGTTTAACATCTGGAAACACCATATATTTT
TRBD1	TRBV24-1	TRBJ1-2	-	CATSDTRQGGGYGYTF	TGTGCCACCAGTGACACTCGACAGGGTGGAGGCTATGGCTACACCTTC
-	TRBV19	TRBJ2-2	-	CASSIDGRTINTGELFF	TGTGCCAGTAGTATAGATGGCAGGACAATTAACACCGGGGAGCTGTTTTTT
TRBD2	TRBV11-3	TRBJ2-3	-	CASSLDGSGVKYF	TGTGCCAGCAGCTTAGATGGTAGCGGGGTGAAGTATTTT
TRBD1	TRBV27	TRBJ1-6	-	CASSPWVGQGALHF	TGTGCCAGCAGTCCCTGGGTGGGACAGGGAGCCCTCCACTTT
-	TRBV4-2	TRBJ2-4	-	CASSQDDRNIQYF	TGTGCCAGCAGCCAGGACGACAGAAACATTCAGTACTTC
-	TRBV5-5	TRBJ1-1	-	CASTLGGAATEAFF	TGTGCCAGCACACTGGGGGGAGCGGCCACTGAAGCTTTCTTT
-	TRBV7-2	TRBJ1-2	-	CASSLGATYGYTF	TGTGCCAGCAGCTTGGGGGCTACCTATGGCTACACCTTC
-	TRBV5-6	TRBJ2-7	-	CASSFGAGAHEQYF	TGTGCCAGCAGCTTCGGGGCAGGGGCGCACGAGCAGTACTTC
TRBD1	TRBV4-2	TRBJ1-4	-	CASSQDRDSVEKLFF	TGTGCCAGCAGCCAAGATCGGGACAGTGTGGAAAAACTGTTTTTT